The 20 T cell receptor beta chains reported below all come from one sample, sequenced in a study of T cell responses to AZD1222 COVID-19 vaccine. Data came from immunoSEQ multiplex PCR; TCRdb stores just in-frame clones and leaves some out. The repertoire holds 120,000 or so clones, with 80% to 90% as singletons. This specimen consisted of peripheral blood, obtained on day 0 of AZD1222 vaccination. The receptors originated from an adult in good health.

The CDR3: CASTPGRGLAGVEQYF. The CDR3 nucleotides are TGTGCCAGCACCCCCGGGAGGGGACTAGCGGGAGTCGAGCAGTACTTC. The V and J genes are TRBV2 and TRBJ2-7, with TRBD2 matching 14 bases. Germline loops: CDR1 SNHLY, CDR2 FYNNEI. The ends lost 7 bases at V and 6 bases at J; junction bases unmatched: 11. The CDR3 extends over 16 amino acids. The full variable domain, rest sourced from reference TRBV2 and TRBJ2-7, is EPEVTQTPSHQVTQMGQEVILRCVPISNHLYFYWYRQILGQKVEFLVSFYNNEISEKSEIFDDQFSVERPDGSNFTLKIRSTKLEDSAMYFCASTPGRGLAGVEQYFGPGTRLTVT.

The gene calls are TRBV30 and TRBJ1-6, with a tentative D call TRBD1 (6 bases). The CDR3 spans 17 residues. Per the germline V gene, CDR1 is GTSNPN and CDR2 is SVGIG (reference sequence). V lost 4 bases and J 0 bases, leaving 16 bases between the germline ends. CDR3 residues: CAWNVYRGSSYNSPLHF. The CDR3 nucleotides are TGTGCCTGGAACGTATATAGGGGGAGCTCCTATAATTCACCCCTCCACTTT.

This rearrangement joins TRBV5-4 to TRBJ2-1; possible D gene TRBD2, 6 bases. Germline assignment: CDR1 SGHNT and CDR2 YYREEE (reference sequence). CDR3 length: 13 amino acids. V was cut by 3 bases and J by 8 bases, with 12 bases left in between. The CDR3 coding sequence is TGTGCCAGCAGCTCCACTAGCCGCGATGAGCAGTTCTTC. This sequence encodes CASSSTSRDEQFF.

The rearrangement uses TRBV7-8 and TRBJ2-1; TRBD2 might be the D (7 bases). CDR3 length equals 16 residues. V shed 5 bases and J shed 3 bases, with 17 bases lying between them. CDR1 and CDR2 (germline): SGHVS, FQNEAQ. The CDR3 region is CASSPVRGQRYNEQFF. The CDR3 nucleotides read TGTGCCAGCAGCCCAGTGCGGGGGCAACGCTACAATGAGCAGTTCTTC.

This clone was recorded once. This rearrangement joins TRBV6-2 or TRBV6-3 to TRBJ2-7, with 12 bases that match TRBD2. The CDR3 contains 15 residues. Trimming at V came to 4 bases and at J to 3 bases, leaving 4 bases not matched to a gene. Germline CDR1 and CDR2: MNHEY and SVGEGT. CDR3: CASSSLTSGSYEQYF. CDR3 in DNA: TGTGCCAGCAGTTCATTGACTAGCGGGAGCTACGAGCAGTACTTC.

This sequence joins TRBV19 and TRBJ2-5; 9 bases line up with TRBD2. This CDR3 contains 15 residues. J was trimmed by 2 bases and V by 5 bases; bases with no gene match: 6. Germline values: CDR1 LNHDA, CDR2 SQIVND (reference sequence). The DNA for the CDR3 is TGTGCCAGTAGTGTCCAAACTAGCGGGCAAGAGACCCAGTACTTC. This encodes CASSVQTSGQETQYF.

The chain has TRBV19 and TRBJ1-5, with D possibly matching TRBD1 (5 bases). Germline V gene sequence: CDR1 LNHDA, CDR2 SQIVND (reference sequence). Trimming cost V 2 bases and J 5 bases, with 7 bases left between them. This CDR3 contains 13 residues. The CDR3 DNA reads as TGTGCCAGTAGTATATGGGGCGATCAGCCCCAGCATTTT. Translation gives CASSIWGDQPQHF.

The table lists this clone with a count of one. The J gene is TRBJ2-7, the V gene TRBV14; maybe TRBD2 (6 bases). The length of the CDR3 is 15 residues. Trimming took off 1 base at V and 2 bases at J, with 12 bases between the two ends. Germline CDR1 and CDR2: SGHDN and FVKESK. CDR3 nucleotides: TGTGCCAGCAGCCAAGTGTATAGCGGAACCTACGAGCAGTACTTC. Its translation: CASSQVYSGTYEQYF. Using reference TRBV14 and TRBJ2-7 for the parts outside the CDR3, the full variable domain is EAGVTQFPSHSVIEKGQTVTLRCDPISGHDNLYWYRRVMGKEIKFLLHFVKESKQDESGMPNNRFLAERTGGTYSTLKVQPAELEDSGVYFCASSQVYSGTYEQYFGPGTRLTVT.

This rearrangement joins TRBV10-1 to TRBJ2-7; 10 bases are shared with TRBD1. Germline V CDR1 and CDR2: WNHNN, SYGVQD (reference sequence). This CDR3 contains 13 residues. After removal of 10 bases from V and 2 bases from J, the junction contained 5 bases not matched to a gene. CDR3 residues: CATDGQGAYEQYF. DNA for the CDR3: TGCGCCACCGACGGACAGGGGGCCTACGAGCAGTACTTC.

V is TRBV15 and J is TRBJ1-2, with 9 bases lining up with TRBD1. The germline gives CDR1 LNHNV, CDR2 YYDKDF (reference sequence). Trimming at V came to 3 bases and at J to 3 bases, leaving 5 bases not matched to a gene. The CDR3 is made up of 15 amino acids. CDR3 sequence reads: CATSSSTGGDYGYTF. The CDR3 DNA reads as TGTGCCACCAGCAGCTCGACAGGGGGAGACTATGGCTACACCTTC. The variable domain in full, completed from reference TRBV15 and TRBJ1-2, reads DAMVIQNPRYQVTQFGKPVTLSCSQTLNHNVMYWYQQKSSQAPKLLFHYYDKDFNNEADTPDNFQSRRPNTSFCFLDIRSPGLGDTAMYLCATSSSTGGDYGYTFGSGTRLTVV.

This chain links TRBV3-1 (or the pseudogene TRBV3-2) with TRBJ2-3; D may be TRBD2 (6 bases). This CDR3 has 15 residues. Trimming stripped 1 base from V and 3 bases from J, with 11 bases between. The germline V gene encodes CDR1 LGHDT and CDR2 YNNKEL (reference sequence). CDR3 residues: CASSQAAGRTDTQYF. The CDR3 nucleotides are TGTGCCAGCAGCCAAGCGGCAGGGAGGACAGATACGCAGTATTTT.

The V call is TRBV7-2, the J call TRBJ1-3, with D possibly matching TRBD1 (5 bases). Between the trimmed V and J ends, which lost 4 bases and 0 bases, there was a span of 13 bases. Germline-derived CDR1 and CDR2 are SGHTA and FQGNSA. The CDR3 has 16 amino acids. The CDR3 here is CASSSGAPGSGNTIYF. The CDR3 bases are TGTGCCAGCAGCTCCGGGGCACCGGGCTCTGGAAACACCATATATTTT.

The CDR3 sequence is CASTRRTSGRQETQYF. The CDR3 bases are TGTGCCAGCACAAGAAGGACTAGCGGGCGGCAAGAGACCCAGTACTTC. The chain links TRBV13 to TRBJ2-5; 11 bases are shared with TRBD2. V trimming: 7 bases; J trimming: 2 bases; junction bases outside the gene matches: 9. CDR1 and CDR2 from the germline V gene are PRHDT and FYEKMQ (reference sequence). The CDR3 is made up of 16 amino acids.

This chain links TRBV5-5 with TRBJ1-1, with D maybe TRBD1 (6 bases). The CDR3 runs 13 residues. Between the trimmed V and J ends, which lost 6 bases and 7 bases, there was a span of 16 bases. From germline, CDR1 is SGHKS and CDR2 YYEKEE (reference sequence). In DNA, the CDR3 is TGTGCCAGCATGCTACAGGGAGATAGTGAAGCTTTCTTT. It codes for CASMLQGDSEAFF.

This clone appeared once. This chain uses TRBV6-2 or TRBV6-3 with TRBJ2-6; the D gene is possibly TRBD1 (6 bases). The V and J ends lost 2 bases and 2 bases respectively, with 13 bases between them. CDR3 length: 17 amino acids. In germline, CDR1 is MNHEY, CDR2 SVGEGT. Written as DNA, the CDR3 is TGTGCCAGCAGTTACCCCTACAGGGTCCCTGGGGCCAACGTCCTGACTTTC. It is translated as CASSYPYRVPGANVLTF.

The chain combines TRBV3-1 (or the pseudogene TRBV3-2) with TRBJ2-1, with 13 positions matching TRBD2. CDR1 LGHDT and CDR2 YNNKEL come from the germline V gene (reference sequence). The CDR3 sequence is 15 residues long. V trimming: 7 bases; J trimming: 3 bases; junction bases outside the gene matches: 3. The CDR3 here is CASILAGGGYNEQFF. DNA for the CDR3: TGTGCCAGCATACTAGCGGGAGGGGGCTACAATGAGCAGTTCTTC.

The chain is built from TRBV4-1 and TRBJ2-1, with 13 bases that match TRBD2. The J segment lost 7 bases and the V segment lost 2 bases, leaving 11 bases of the junction unmatched. The CDR3 runs 18 residues. Germline lookup yields CDR1 MGHRA and CDR2 YSYEKL. The CDR3 DNA follows: TGCGCCAGCAGCCAACCTAGAGGACTAGCGGGAGTTCAGAATGAGCAGTTCTTC. Translating it yields CASSQPRGLAGVQNEQFF.

The CDR3 reads CASSLEVGNSPLHF. CDR3 in DNA: TGCGCCAGCAGCTTGGAAGTGGGGAACTCACCCCTCCACTTT. V is TRBV5-1 and J is TRBJ1-6; no definite D call. The CDR3 spans 14 residues. V dropped 0 bases and J dropped 10 bases, with 11 bases sitting between them. Germline CDR1 reads SGHRS; CDR2 reads YFSETQ.

The chain recombines TRBV10-2 with TRBJ2-3, with 13 bases aligning to TRBD2. Per germline, CDR1 WSHSY and CDR2 SAAADI. CDR3 length equals 16 residues. Losses at the gene ends were 3 bases for V and 3 bases for J; bases not matched to a gene: 3. CDR3 sequence: CASSDLLAGGTDTQYF. The CDR3 DNA follows: TGCGCCAGCAGTGACTTACTAGCGGGAGGGACAGATACGCAGTATTTT.

The chain recombines TRBV14 with TRBJ2-2, with 9 bases identical to TRBD2. From germline, CDR1 is SGHDN and CDR2 FVKESK. V dropped 4 bases and J dropped 6; count of bases not matched to a gene: 6. The CDR3 has 15 residues. This CDR3 is CASSRGLARSGELFF. The CDR3 nucleotides read TGTGCCAGCAGCCGAGGACTAGCGAGATCCGGGGAGCTGTTTTTT. Based on the CDR3 plus reference TRBV14 and TRBJ2-2, the full variable domain is EAGVTQFPSHSVIEKGQTVTLRCDPISGHDNLYWYRRVMGKEIKFLLHFVKESKQDESGMPNNRFLAERTGGTYSTLKVQPAELEDSGVYFCASSRGLARSGELFFGEGSRLTVL.